These 14 T cell receptor beta chains came from one sample sequenced in a study of shared clonotypes between healthy human individuals (dated by TCRdb to 2020 to 2022). Library preparation used the immunoSEQ multiplex PCR assay. The clones in this table, taken by TCRdb from immuneACCESS, are in-frame only. Not every clone is retained; where verified, under half of the shortfall comes from an unresolved V gene, and the cause of the rest is unknown. For this sample the table gives 2.3 million or so clones, of which over 85% were detected only once. The top ten clones comprise 0.39% of the sample. Sequenced: naive CD4+ T cells from PBMCs. The cell subset or site label, as the study defines it: CD45RA+ positively selected. These receptors originate from a man between 18 and 35 years old in good health. Some clones in this sample may be carry-over from other donors' samples.

On this clone: Other nucleotide sequences in the sample specify the same CDR3. The chain couples TRBV7-2 to TRBJ2-5, with TRBD2 matching 7 bases. Germline V gene sequence: CDR1 SGHTA, CDR2 FQGNSA. This CDR3 region has 14 residues. J was trimmed by 2 bases and V by 2 bases; bases with no gene match: 2. Written as DNA, the CDR3 is TGTGCCAGCAGCTTACAGGGAGGGCAAGAGACCCAGTACTTC. It yields the protein CASSLQGGQETQYF.

The chain joins TRBV28 to TRBJ1-2; tentatively, D is TRBD1 (6 bases). Trimming took 3 bases from V and 3 from J, leaving 23 bases between them. This CDR3 has 18 residues. Per the germline V gene, CDR1 is MDHEN and CDR2 is SYDVKM. Here the CDR3 reads CASSLGRLGQGSDYGYTF. The CDR3 DNA reads as TGTGCCAGCAGTTTGGGCCGCTTGGGGCAGGGGTCCGACTATGGCTACACCTTC.

This rearrangement joins TRBV5-6 to TRBJ1-4; D not certain. The CDR3 covers 13 residues. From germline, CDR1 is SGHDT and CDR2 YYEEEE. V lost 0 bases to trimming and J lost 8 bases, with 8 bases between them. CDR3 nucleotide sequence: TGTGCCAGCAGCTTGGCTGATCGGGAAAAACTGTTTTTT. Amino acids: CASSLADREKLFF.

The gene calls are TRBV9 and TRBJ1-4, with 9 bases matching TRBD1. CDR1 and CDR2 (germline): SGDLS, YYNGEE. The CDR3 has 16 residues. With V trimmed by 2 bases and J by 8 bases, 10 bases remained unmatched. The CDR3 loop reads CASSVGPGQGGEKLFF. In DNA, the CDR3 is TGTGCCAGCAGCGTGGGTCCGGGACAGGGCGGCGAAAAACTGTTTTTT. Supplemented by reference TRBV9 and TRBJ1-4, the full variable domain reads DSGVTQTPKHLITATGQRVTLRCSPRSGDLSVYWYQQSLDQGLQFLIQYYNGEERAKGNILERFSAQQFPDLHSELNLSSLELGDSALYFCASSVGPGQGGEKLFFGSGTQLSVL.

The table lists this clone with a count of one. The J gene is TRBJ2-4, the V gene TRBV29-1; the D is unclear. V was pared by 0 bases and J by 1 base, with 19 bases between. Looked up from germline, CDR1 is SQVTM and CDR2 is ANQGSEA. There are 18 residues in the CDR3. CDR3 region: CSVEEKNSPRWAKNIQYF. The CDR3 DNA reads TGCAGCGTTGAAGAAAAAAACAGCCCTCGGTGGGCCAAAAACATTCAGTACTTC.

This clone was seen once. This chain joins TRBV5-4 and TRBJ2-2; perhaps TRBD2 as D (6 bases). V was shortened by 4 bases and J by 1 base, with 17 bases between the two germline ends. CDR1 and CDR2 (germline): SGHNT, YYREEE (reference sequence). This CDR3 region has 17 residues. The CDR3 bases are TGTGCCAGCAGCGCCTTCGGGGGTAGCTTGAACACCGGGGAGCTGTTTTTT. This sequence encodes CASSAFGGSLNTGELFF.

This clone was counted once. The V gene is TRBV18, the J gene TRBJ2-5; 9 bases are shared with TRBD1. CDR1 and CDR2 (germline): KGHSH, LQKENI. Unmatched junction bases numbered 7, after V lost 6 bases and J lost 5 bases. This CDR3 comprises 14 residues. In DNA, the CDR3 is TGTGCCAGCTCGCTGGGACAGGGTATCGAGACCCAGTACTTC. Its translation is CASSLGQGIETQYF.

As for this clone: Other DNA sequences within the sample encode an identical CDR3. The V call is TRBV7-2, the J call TRBJ2-1, with 13 nucleotides matching TRBD2. Germline V lookup: CDR1 SGHTA, CDR2 FQGNSA. The CDR3 contains 15 residues. The trim removed 1 base at V and 7 bases at J, leaving 1 base unmatched. The CDR3 loop reads CASSLGLAGGNEQFF. The CDR3 DNA is TGTGCCAGCAGCTTAGGACTAGCGGGAGGTAATGAGCAGTTCTTC.

This chain links TRBV11-2 with TRBJ2-1; the D call may be TRBD1 or TRBD2 (5 bases each). CDR1 SGHAT and CDR2 FQNNGV come from the germline V gene. The V gene lost 1 base and the J gene lost 12 bases, with 13 bases spanning the gap. The CDR3 is 13 residues long. The CDR3 loop is CASSLGWGPGQFF. CDR3 bases: TGTGCCAGCAGCTTAGGTTGGGGACCCGGGCAGTTCTTC. Full variable domain (remainder filled in from reference TRBV11-2 and TRBJ2-1): EAGVAQSPRYKIIEKRQSVAFWCNPISGHATLYWYQQILGQGPKLLIQFQNNGVVDDSQLPKDRFSAERLKGVDSTLKIQPAKLEDSAVYLCASSLGWGPGQFFGPGTRLTVL.

This chain joins TRBV27 and TRBJ2-7; unclear D gene. Between the trimmed V and J ends, which lost 6 bases and 3 bases, there was a span of 21 bases. This CDR3 has 16 amino acids. CDR1 and CDR2 (germline): MNHEY, SMNVEV (reference sequence). The CDR3 loop reads CASSTLLDGAVYEQYF. CDR3 DNA sequence: TGTGCCAGCAGCACCCTATTGGATGGCGCGGTCTACGAGCAGTACTTC.

This chain links TRBV10-2 with TRBJ2-5; D is possibly TRBD2 (5 bases). The length of the CDR3 is 13 residues. Germline V gene sequence: CDR1 WSHSY, CDR2 SAAADI. The V end was cut by 4 bases, the J end by 1 base, with 7 bases between. The CDR3 protein is CASSVRGQETQYF. The CDR3 DNA reads TGCGCCAGCAGTGTACGGGGCCAAGAGACCCAGTACTTC.

In regard to this clone: Other DNA sequences in this sample translate to the same CDR3. The rearrangement joins TRBV7-3 to TRBJ2-1; no reliable D call. The germline V gene encodes CDR1 SGHTA and CDR2 FQGTGA. Trimming removed 4 bases at V and 4 bases at J, with 8 bases between. The CDR3 consists of 13 residues. CDR3 sequence (DNA): TGTGCCAGCAGCTCGCCTGGATACAATGAGCAGTTCTTC. Translating it yields CASSSPGYNEQFF.

This clone was counted between two and nine times. Other DNA sequences in the same sample also yield this CDR3. V is TRBV19 and J is TRBJ1-1; D not resolved. Trimming took 1 base from V and 2 from J, leaving 5 bases between them. Germline loops: CDR1 LNHDA, CDR2 SQIVND (reference sequence). The CDR3 is 13 amino acids. CDR3 coding DNA: TGTGCCAGTAGTATAGTCCGTAACACTGAAGCTTTCTTT. It translates to CASSIVRNTEAFF.

V gene TRBV18 combines with J gene TRBJ2-7; 11 bases line up with TRBD2. CDR1 is KGHSH, CDR2 LQKENI, per germline. The trim removed 3 bases at V and 0 bases at J, leaving 10 bases unmatched. The CDR3 covers 18 residues. The CDR3 loop is CASSPNIGLAGGSYEQYF. The CDR3 DNA follows: TGTGCCAGCTCACCTAATATCGGGCTAGCGGGAGGCTCCTACGAGCAGTACTTC.